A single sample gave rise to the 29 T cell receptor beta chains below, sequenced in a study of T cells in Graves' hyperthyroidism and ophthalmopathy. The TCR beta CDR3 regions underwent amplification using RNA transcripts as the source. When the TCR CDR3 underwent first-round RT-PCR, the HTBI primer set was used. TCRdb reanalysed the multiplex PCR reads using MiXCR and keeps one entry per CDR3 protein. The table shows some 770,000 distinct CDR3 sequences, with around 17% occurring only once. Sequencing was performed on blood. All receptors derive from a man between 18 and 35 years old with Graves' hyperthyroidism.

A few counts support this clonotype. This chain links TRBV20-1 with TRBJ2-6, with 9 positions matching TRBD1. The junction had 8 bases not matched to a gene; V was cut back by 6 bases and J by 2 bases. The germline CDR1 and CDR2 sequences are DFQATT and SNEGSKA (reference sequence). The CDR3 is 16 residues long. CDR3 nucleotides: TGCAGTGCCCGCCGGGACAGGGCAACTGGGGCCAACGTCCTGACTTTC. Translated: CSARRDRATGANVLTF.

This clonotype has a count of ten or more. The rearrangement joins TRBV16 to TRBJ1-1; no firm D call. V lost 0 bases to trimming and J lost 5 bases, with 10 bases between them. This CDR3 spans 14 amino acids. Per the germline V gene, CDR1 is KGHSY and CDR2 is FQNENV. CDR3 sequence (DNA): TGTGCCAGCAGCCAATCGAAGGGTTTGACTGAAGCTTTCTTT. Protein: CASSQSKGLTEAFF.

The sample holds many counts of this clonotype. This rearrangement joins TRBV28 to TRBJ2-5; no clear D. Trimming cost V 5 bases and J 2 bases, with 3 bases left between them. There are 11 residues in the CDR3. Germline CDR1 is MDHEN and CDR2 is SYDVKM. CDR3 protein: CASSKQETQYF. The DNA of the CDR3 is TGTGCCAGCAGTAAGCAAGAGACCCAGTACTTC.

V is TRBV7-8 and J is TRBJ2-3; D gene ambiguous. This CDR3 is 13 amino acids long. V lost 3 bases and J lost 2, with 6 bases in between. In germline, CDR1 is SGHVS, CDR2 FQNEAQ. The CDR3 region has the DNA TGTGCCAGCAGCTTTAGGGACACAGATACGCAGTATTTT. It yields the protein CASSFRDTDTQYF. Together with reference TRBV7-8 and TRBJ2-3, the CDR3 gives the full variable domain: GAGVSQSPRYKVAKRGQDVALRCDPISGHVSLFWYQQALGQGPEFLTYFQNEAQLDKSGLPSDRFFAERPEGSVSTLKIQRTQQEDSAVYLCASSFRDTDTQYFGPGTRLTVL.

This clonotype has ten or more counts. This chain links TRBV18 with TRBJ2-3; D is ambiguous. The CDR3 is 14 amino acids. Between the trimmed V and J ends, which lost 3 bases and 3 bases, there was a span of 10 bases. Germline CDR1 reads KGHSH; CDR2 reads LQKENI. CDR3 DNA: TGTGCCAGCTCACCTGGGCGGAAAACAGATACGCAGTATTTT. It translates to CASSPGRKTDTQYF.

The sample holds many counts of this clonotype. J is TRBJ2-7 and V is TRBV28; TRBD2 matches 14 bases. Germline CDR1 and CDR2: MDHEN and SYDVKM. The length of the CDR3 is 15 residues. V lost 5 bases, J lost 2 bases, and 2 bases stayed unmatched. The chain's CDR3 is CASSTGLAGAYEQYF. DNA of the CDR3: TGTGCCAGCAGTACGGGACTAGCGGGAGCCTACGAGCAGTACTTC.

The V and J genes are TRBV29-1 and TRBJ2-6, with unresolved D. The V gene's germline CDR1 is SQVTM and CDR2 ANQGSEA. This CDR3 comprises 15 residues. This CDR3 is CTVSQVRSGANVLTF. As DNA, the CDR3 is TGCACCGTGTCCCAGGTACGCTCTGGGGCCAACGTCCTGACTTTC.

The DNA of the CDR3 is TGTGCCAGCAGCTCCGGGGGGCAGGGGAGAGATACGCAGTATTTT. Its protein is CASSSGGQGRDTQYF. The rearrangement uses TRBV7-9 and TRBJ2-3; a possible D gene is TRBD2 (7 bases). Per germline, CDR1 SEHNR and CDR2 FQNEAQ (reference sequence). V was cut by 4 bases and J by 5 bases, with 16 bases left in between. This CDR3 comprises 15 residues. Based on the CDR3 plus reference TRBV7-9 and TRBJ2-3, the full variable domain is DTGVSQNPRHKITKRGQNVTFRCDPISEHNRLYWYRQTLGQGPEFLTYFQNEAQLEKSRLLSDRFSAERPKGSFSTLEIQRTEQGDSAMYLCASSSGGQGRDTQYFGPGTRLTVL.

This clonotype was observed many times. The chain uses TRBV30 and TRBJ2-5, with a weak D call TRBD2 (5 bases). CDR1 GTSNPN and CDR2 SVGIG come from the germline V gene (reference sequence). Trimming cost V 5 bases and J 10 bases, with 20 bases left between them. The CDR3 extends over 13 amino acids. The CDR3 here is CAWGKTARGDQYF. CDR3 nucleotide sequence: TGTGCCTGGGGCAAGACGGCTCGGGGTGACCAGTACTTC.

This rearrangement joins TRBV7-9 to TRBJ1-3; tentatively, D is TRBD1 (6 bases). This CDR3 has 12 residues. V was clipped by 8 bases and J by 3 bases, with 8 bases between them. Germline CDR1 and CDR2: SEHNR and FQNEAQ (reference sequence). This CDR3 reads CASGRGGNTIYF. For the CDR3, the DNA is TGTGCCAGCGGCAGGGGTGGAAACACCATATATTTT.

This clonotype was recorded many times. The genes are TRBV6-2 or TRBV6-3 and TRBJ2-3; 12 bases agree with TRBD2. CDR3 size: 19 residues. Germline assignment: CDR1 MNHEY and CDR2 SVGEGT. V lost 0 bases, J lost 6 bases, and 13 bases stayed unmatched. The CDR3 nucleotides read TGTGCCAGCAGTTACTCGAGGCTAGCGGGAGGGCCAAGGACCGATACGCAGTATTTT. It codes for CASSYSRLAGGPRTDTQYF.

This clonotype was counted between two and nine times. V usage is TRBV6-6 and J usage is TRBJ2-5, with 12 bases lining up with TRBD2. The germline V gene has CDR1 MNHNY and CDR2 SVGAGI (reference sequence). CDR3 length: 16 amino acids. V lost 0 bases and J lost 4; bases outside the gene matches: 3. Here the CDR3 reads CASSYSGLAGLETQYF. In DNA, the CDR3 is TGTGCCAGCAGTTACTCCGGACTAGCGGGATTAGAGACCCAGTACTTC.

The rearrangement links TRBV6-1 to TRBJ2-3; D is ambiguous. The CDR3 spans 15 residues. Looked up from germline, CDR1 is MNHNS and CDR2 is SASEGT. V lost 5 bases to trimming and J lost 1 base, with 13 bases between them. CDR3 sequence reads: CASSSLVVGTDTQYF. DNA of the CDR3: TGTGCCAGCAGTTCTCTAGTGGTGGGCACAGATACGCAGTATTTT.

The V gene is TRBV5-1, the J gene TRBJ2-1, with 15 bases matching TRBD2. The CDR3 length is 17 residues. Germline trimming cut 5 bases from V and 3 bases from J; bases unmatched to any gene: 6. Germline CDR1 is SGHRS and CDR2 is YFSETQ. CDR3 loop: CASRPGLAGGFYNEQFF. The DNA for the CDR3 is TGCGCCAGCAGGCCGGGACTAGCGGGAGGTTTCTACAATGAGCAGTTCTTC.

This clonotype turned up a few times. The CDR3 reads CAISEPTGGMAFF. CDR3 DNA sequence: TGTGCCATCAGTGAGCCGACAGGGGGTATGGCTTTCTTT. The rearrangement joins TRBV10-3 to TRBJ1-1, with 9 positions matching TRBD1. The J segment lost 11 bases and the V segment lost 2 bases, leaving 6 bases of the junction unmatched. Germline CDR1 is ENHRY and CDR2 is SYGVKD. The CDR3 totals 13 residues.

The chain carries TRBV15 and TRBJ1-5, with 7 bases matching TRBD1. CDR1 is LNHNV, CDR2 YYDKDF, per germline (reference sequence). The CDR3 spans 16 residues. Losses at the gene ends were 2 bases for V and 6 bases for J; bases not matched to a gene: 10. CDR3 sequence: CATSRSPGGISQPQHF. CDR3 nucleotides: TGTGCCACCAGCAGAAGCCCAGGGGGGATAAGTCAGCCCCAGCATTTT.

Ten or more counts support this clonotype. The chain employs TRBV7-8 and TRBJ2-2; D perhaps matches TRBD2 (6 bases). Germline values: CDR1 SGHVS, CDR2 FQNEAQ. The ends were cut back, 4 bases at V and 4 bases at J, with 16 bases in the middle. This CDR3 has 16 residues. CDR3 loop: CASSSGRTMPTGELFF. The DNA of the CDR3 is TGTGCCAGCAGCTCCGGCCGGACTATGCCCACCGGGGAGCTGTTTTTT.

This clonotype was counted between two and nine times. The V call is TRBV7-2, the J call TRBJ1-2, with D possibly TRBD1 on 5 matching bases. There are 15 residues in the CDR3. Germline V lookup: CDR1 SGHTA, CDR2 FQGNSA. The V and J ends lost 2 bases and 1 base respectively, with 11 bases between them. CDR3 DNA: TGTGCCAGCAGCTTAATGGGGGGGGTTAACTATGGCTACACCTTC. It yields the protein CASSLMGGVNYGYTF. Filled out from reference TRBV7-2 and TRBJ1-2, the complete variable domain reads GAGVSQSPSNKVTEKGKDVELRCDPISGHTALYWYRQSLGQGLEFLIYFQGNSAPDKSGLPSDRFSAERTGGSVSTLTIQRTQQEDSAVYLCASSLMGGVNYGYTFGSGTRLTVV.

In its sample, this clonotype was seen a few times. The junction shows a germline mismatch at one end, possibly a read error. The CDR3 reads CASSVWGNPDF. CDR3 DNA sequence: TGTGCCAGCAGTGTTTGGGGTAACCCGGACTTC. The V and J genes are TRBV2 and TRBJ2-5, with D hard to call. The CDR3 has 11 amino acids. Germline V gene lookup returns CDR1 SNHLY and CDR2 FYNNEI.

The CDR3 bases are TGCGCCAGCAGCCGTGCGGGGTACTCCTACAATGAGCAGTTCTTC. It yields the protein CASSRAGYSYNEQFF. The rearrangement joins TRBV5-1 to TRBJ2-1, with D tentatively TRBD2 (6 bases). Trimming removed 4 bases from V and 0 bases from J, with 11 bases in between. This CDR3 has 15 amino acids. The germline CDR1 and CDR2 sequences are SGHRS and YFSETQ. Using reference TRBV5-1 and TRBJ2-1 for the parts outside the CDR3, the full variable domain is KAGVTQTPRYLIKTRGQQVTLSCSPISGHRSVSWYQQTPGQGLQFLFEYFSETQRNKGNFPGRFSGRQFSNSRSEMNVSTLELGDSALYLCASSRAGYSYNEQFFGPGTRLTVL.

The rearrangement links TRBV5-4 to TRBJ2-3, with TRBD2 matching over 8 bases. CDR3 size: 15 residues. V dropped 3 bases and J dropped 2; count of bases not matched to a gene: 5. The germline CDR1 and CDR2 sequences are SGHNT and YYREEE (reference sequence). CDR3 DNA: TGTGCCAGCAGCTCTGGACTAGCCACCACAGATACGCAGTATTTT. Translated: CASSSGLATTDTQYF.

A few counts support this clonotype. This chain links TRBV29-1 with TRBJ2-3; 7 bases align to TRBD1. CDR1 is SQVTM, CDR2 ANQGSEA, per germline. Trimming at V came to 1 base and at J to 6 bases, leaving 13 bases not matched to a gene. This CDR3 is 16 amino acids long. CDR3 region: CSVEVSRDSTADTQYF. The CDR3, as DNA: TGCAGCGTTGAAGTGAGCCGGGACAGTACTGCGGATACGCAGTATTTT.

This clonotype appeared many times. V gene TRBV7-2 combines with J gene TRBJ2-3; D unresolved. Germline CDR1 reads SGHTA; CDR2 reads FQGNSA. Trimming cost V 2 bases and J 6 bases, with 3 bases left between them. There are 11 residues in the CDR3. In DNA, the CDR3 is TGTGCCAGCAGCTTATTTGATACGCAGTATTTT. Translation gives CASSLFDTQYF. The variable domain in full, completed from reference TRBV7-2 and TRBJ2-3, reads GAGVSQSPSNKVTEKGKDVELRCDPISGHTALYWYRQSLGQGLEFLIYFQGNSAPDKSGLPSDRFSAERTGGSVSTLTIQRTQQEDSAVYLCASSLFDTQYFGPGTRLTVL.

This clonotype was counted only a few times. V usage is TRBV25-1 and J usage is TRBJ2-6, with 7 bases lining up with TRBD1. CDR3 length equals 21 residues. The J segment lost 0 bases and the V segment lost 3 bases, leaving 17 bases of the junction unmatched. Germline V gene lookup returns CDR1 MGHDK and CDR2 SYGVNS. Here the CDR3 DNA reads TGTGCCAGCAGTGATACATCTTCCGGGACAGCTCCTAACTCTGGGGCCAACGTCCTGACTTTC. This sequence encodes CASSDTSSGTAPNSGANVLTF.

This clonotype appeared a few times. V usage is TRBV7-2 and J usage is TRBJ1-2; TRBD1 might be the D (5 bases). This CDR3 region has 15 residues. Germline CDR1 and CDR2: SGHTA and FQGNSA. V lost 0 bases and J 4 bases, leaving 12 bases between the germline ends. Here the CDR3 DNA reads TGTGCCAGCAGCTTAGCTCCCAGTGGGGGCTATGGCTACACCTTC. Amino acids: CASSLAPSGGYGYTF.

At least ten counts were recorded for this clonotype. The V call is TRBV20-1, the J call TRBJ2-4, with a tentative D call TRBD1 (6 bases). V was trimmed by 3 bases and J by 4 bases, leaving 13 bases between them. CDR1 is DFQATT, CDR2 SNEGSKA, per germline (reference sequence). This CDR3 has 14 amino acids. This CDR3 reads CSARLAGDKNIQYF. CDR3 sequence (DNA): TGCAGTGCTAGGCTGGCAGGGGATAAAAACATTCAGTACTTC.

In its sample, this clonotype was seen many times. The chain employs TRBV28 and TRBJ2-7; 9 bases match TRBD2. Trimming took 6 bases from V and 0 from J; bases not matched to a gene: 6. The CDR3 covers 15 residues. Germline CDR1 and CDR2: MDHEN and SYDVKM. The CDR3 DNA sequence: TGTGCCAGCAGCTTCCTAGCGGGGAGCTCCTACGAGCAGTACTTC. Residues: CASSFLAGSSYEQYF.

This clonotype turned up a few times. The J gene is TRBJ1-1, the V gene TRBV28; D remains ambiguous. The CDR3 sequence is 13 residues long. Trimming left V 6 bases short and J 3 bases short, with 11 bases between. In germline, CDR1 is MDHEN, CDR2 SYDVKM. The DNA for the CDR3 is TGTGCCAGCAGGTCATCAATTTACACTGAAGCTTTCTTT. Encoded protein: CASRSSIYTEAFF.

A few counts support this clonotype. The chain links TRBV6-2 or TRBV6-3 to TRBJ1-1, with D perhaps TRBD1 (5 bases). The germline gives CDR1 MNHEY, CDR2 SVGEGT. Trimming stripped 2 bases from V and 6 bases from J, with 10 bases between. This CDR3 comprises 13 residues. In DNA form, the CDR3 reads TGTGCCAGCAGTTACCGCGGGACCGCTGAAGCTTTCTTT. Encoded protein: CASSYRGTAEAFF.